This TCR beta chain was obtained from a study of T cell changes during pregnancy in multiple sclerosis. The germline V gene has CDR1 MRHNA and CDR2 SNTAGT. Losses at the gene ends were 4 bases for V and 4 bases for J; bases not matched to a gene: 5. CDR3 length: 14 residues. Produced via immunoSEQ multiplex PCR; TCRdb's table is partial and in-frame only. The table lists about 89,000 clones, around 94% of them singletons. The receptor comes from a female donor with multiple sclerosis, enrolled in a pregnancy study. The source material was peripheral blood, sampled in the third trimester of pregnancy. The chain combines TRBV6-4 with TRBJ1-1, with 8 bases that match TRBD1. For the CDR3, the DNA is TGTGCCAGCAGTGTCTACAGGGGGTCCACTGAAGCTTTCTTT. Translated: CASSVYRGSTEAFF.